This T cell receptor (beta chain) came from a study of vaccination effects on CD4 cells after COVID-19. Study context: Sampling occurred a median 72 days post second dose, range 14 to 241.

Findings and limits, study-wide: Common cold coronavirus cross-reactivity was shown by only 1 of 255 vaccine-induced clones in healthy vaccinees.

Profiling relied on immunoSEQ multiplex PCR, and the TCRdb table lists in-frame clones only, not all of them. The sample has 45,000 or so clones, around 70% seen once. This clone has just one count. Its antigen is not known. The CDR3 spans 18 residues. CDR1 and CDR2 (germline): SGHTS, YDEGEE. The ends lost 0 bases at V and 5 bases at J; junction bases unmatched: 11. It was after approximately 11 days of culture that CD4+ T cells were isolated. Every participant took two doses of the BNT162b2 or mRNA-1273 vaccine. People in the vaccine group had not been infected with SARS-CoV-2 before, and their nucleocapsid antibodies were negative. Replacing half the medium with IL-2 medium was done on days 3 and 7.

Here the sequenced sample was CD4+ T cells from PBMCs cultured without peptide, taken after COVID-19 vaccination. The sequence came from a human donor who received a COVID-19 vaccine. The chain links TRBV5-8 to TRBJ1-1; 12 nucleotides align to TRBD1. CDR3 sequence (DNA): TGTGCCAGCAGCTTGGCCGCTCTTTGGGACAGGGGGCGGACTGAAGCTTTCTTT. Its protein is CASSLAALWDRGRTEAFF. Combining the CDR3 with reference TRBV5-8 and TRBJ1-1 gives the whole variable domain EAGVTQSPTHLIKTRGQQATLRCSPISGHTSVYWYQQALGLGLQFLLWYDEGEERNRGNFPPRFSGRQFPNYSSELNVNALELEDSALYLCASSLAALWDRGRTEAFFGQGTRLTVV.